This T cell receptor (beta chain) came from a study of T cells in Graves' hyperthyroidism and ophthalmopathy. It was RNA transcripts that yielded the amplified TCR beta CDR3 regions. RT-PCR in the first round (using the HTBI primer set) targeted the TCR CDR3. Via MiXCR, TCRdb re-called the multiplex PCR reads, giving one row per CDR3 protein. This table has a few hundred thousand distinct CDR3 sequences, 20% to 25% appearing once. V lost 1 base and J lost 4; bases outside the gene matches: 4. CDR1 and CDR2 from the germline V gene are MGHRA and YSYEKL. This CDR3 spans 17 amino acids. The sequence was collected from a man aged 50-60 years with Graves' hyperthyroidism. The rearrangement joins TRBV4-1 to TRBJ2-5; 15 bases match TRBD2. The sample was blood. CDR3 residues: CASSQGGTSGRRETQYF. DNA for the CDR3: TGCGCCAGCAGCCAAGGAGGGACTAGCGGGAGGCGAGAGACCCAGTACTTC.